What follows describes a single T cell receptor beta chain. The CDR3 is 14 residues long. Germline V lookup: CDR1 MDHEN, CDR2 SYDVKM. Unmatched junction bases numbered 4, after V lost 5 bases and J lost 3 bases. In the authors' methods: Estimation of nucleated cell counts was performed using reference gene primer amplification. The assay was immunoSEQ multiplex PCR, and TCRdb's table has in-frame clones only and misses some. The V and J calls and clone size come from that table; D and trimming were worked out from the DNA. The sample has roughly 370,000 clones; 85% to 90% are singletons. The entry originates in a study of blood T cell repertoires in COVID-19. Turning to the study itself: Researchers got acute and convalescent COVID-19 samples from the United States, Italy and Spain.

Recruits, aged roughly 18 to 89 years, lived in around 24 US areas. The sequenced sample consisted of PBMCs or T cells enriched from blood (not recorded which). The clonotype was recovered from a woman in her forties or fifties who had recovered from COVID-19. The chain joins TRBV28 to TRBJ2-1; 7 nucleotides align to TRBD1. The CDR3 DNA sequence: TGTGCCAGCAGTCTCAGGGGGTTCTACAATGAGCAGTTCTTC. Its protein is CASSLRGFYNEQFF.